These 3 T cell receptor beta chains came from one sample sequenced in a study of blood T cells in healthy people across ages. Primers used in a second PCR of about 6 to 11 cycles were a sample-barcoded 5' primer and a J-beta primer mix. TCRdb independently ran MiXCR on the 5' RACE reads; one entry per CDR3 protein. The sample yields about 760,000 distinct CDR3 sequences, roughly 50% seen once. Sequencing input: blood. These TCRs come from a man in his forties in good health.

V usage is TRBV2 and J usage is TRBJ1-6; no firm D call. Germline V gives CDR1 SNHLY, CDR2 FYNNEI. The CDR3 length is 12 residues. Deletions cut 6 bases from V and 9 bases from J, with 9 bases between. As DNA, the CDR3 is TGTGCCAGCAGCCTCGACACTTCACCCCTCCACTTT. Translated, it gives CASSLDTSPLHF.

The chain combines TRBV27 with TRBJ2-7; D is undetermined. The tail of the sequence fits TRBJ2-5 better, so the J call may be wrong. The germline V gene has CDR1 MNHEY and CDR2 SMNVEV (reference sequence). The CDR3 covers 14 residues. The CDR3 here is CASSFLANQETQYF. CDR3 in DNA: TGTGCCAGCAGTTTCTTGGCGAACCAAGAGACCCAGTACTTC.

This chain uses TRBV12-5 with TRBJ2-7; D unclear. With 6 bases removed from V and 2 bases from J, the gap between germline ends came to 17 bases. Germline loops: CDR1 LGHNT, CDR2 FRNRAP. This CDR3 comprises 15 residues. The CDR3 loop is CASGLMTLRTYEQYF. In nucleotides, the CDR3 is TGTGCTAGTGGCCTGATGACCTTAAGGACCTACGAGCAGTACTTC.